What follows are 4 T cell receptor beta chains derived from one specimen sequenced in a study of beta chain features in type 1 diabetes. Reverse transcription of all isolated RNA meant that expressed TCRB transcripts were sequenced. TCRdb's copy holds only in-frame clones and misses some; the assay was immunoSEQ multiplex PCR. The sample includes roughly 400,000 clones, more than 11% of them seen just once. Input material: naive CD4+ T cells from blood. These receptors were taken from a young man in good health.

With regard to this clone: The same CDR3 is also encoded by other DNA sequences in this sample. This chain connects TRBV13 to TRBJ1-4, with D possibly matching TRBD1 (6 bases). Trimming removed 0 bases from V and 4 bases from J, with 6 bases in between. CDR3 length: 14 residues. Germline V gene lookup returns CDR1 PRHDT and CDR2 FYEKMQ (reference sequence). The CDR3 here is CASSLGQGNEKLFF. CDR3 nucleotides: TGTGCCAGCAGCTTAGGACAGGGTAATGAAAAACTGTTTTTT. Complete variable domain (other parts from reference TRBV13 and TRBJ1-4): AAGVIQSPRHLIKEKRETATLKCYPIPRHDTVYWYQQGPGQDPQFLISFYEKMQSDKGSIPDRFSAQQFSDYHSELNMSSLELGDSALYFCASSLGQGNEKLFFGSGTQLSVL.

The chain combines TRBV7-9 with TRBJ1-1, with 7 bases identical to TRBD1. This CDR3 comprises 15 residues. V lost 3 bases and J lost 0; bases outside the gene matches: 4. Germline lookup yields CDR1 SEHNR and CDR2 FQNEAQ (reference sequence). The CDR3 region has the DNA TGTGCCAGCAGCTTGGACAGGAAAGTGAACACTGAAGCTTTCTTT. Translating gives CASSLDRKVNTEAFF.

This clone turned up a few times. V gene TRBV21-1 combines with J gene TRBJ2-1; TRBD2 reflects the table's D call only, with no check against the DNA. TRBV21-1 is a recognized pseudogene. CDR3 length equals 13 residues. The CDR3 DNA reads TGTGCCAGCCAGGGGAGGGATGGTAATGAGCAGTTCTTC. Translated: CASQGRDGNEQFF.

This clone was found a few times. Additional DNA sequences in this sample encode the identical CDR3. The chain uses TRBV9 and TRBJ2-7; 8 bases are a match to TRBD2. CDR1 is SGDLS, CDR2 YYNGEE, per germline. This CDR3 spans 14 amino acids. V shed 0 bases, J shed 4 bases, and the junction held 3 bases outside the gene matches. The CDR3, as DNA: TGTGCCAGCAGCGTAGCTACGGGGGGGTACGAGCAGTACTTC. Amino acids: CASSVATGGYEQYF.